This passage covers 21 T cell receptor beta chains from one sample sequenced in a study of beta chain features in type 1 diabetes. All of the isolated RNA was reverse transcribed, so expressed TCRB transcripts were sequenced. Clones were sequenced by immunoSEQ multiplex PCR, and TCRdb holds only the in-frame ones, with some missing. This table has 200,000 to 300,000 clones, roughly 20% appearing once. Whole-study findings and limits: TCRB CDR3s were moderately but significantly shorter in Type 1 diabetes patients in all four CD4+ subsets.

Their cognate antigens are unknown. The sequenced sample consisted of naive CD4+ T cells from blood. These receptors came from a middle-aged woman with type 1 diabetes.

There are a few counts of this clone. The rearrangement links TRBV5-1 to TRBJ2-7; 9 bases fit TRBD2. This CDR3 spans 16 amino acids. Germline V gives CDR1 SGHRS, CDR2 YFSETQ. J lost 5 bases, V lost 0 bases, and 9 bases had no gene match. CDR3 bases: TGCGCCAGCAGCTTGGAATTAGGGCTAGCGGGACACGAGCAGTACTTC. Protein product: CASSLELGLAGHEQYF.

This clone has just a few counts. CDR3 bases: TGTGCCAGCAGCCCTAGGCTCCATTACAATGAGCAGTTCTTC. Protein: CASSPRLHYNEQFF. This rearrangement joins TRBV9 to TRBJ2-1; D not certain. Germline CDR1 reads SGDLS; CDR2 reads YYNGEE. The V end was cut by 4 bases, the J end by 4 bases, with 12 bases between. The CDR3 spans 14 residues.

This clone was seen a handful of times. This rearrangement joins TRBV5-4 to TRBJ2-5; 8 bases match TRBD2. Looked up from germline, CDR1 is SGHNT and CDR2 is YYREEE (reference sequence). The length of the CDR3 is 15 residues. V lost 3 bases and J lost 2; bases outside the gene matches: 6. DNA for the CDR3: TGTGCCAGCAGCTCGGGGGGGTCCCGACAAGAGACCCAGTACTTC. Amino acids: CASSSGGSRQETQYF.

CDR3 loop: CASSAAGAGNTIYF. The CDR3 DNA reads as TGTGCCAGCAGCGCCGCCGGAGCCGGAAACACCATATATTTT. V usage is TRBV5-4 and J usage is TRBJ1-3; D is unclear. Germline loops: CDR1 SGHNT, CDR2 YYREEE (reference sequence). Trimming removed 4 bases from V and 4 bases from J, with 12 bases in between. The CDR3 is 14 residues long.

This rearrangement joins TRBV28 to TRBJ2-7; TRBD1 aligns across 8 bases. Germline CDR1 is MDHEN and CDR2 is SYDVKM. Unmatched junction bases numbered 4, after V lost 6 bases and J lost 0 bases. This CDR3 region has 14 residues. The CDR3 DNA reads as TGTGCCAGCAGCCGGACAGGGAGCTCCTACGAGCAGTACTTC. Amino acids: CASSRTGSSYEQYF.

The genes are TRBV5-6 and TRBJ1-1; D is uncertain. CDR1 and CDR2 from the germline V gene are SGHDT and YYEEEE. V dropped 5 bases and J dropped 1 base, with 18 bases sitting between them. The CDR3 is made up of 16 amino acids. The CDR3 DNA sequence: TGTGCCAGCAGACCCTGGTTGAGAGGGAAGAACACTGAAGCTTTCTTT. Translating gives CASRPWLRGKNTEAFF.

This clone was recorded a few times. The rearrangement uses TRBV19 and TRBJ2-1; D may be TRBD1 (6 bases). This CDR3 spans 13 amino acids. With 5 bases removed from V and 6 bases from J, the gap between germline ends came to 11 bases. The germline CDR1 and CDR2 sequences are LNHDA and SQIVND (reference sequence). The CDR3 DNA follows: TGTGCCAGTAGTGTAGGACAGCCCAATGAGCAGTTCTTC. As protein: CASSVGQPNEQFF.

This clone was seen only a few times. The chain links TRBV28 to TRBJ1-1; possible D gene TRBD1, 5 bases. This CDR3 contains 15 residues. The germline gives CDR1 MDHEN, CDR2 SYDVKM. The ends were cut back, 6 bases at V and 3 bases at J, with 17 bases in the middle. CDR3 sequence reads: CASSLGYGRDTEAFF. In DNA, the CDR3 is TGTGCCAGCAGCCTAGGATACGGCAGGGACACTGAAGCTTTCTTT.

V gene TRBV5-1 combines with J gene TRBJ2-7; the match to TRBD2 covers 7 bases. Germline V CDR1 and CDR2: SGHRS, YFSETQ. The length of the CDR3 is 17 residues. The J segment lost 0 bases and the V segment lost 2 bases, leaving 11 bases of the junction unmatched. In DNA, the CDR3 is TGCGCCAGCAGCTTCACCCCTAGCGGATCTCACTCCTACGAGCAGTACTTC. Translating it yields CASSFTPSGSHSYEQYF.

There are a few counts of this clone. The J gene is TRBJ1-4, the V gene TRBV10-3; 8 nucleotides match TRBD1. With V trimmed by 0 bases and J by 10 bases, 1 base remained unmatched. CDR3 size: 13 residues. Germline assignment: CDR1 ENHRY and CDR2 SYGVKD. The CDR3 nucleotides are TGTGCCATCAGTGAGTCACAGGGGGGAAAACTGTTTTTT. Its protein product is CAISESQGGKLFF.

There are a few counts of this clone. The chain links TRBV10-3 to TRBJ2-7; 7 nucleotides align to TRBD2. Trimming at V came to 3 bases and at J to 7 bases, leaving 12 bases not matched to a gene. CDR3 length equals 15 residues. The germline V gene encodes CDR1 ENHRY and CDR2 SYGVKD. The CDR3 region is CAISDGGGRGLEQYF. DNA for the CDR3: TGTGCCATCAGTGATGGGGGGGGAAGAGGTCTGGAGCAGTACTTC.

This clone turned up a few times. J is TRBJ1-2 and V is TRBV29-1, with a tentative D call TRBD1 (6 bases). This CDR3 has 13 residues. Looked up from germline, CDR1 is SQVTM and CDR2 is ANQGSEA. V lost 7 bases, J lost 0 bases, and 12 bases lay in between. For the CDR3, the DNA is TGCAGCGGAGGGACACAATCTAACTATGGCTACACCTTC. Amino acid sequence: CSGGTQSNYGYTF.

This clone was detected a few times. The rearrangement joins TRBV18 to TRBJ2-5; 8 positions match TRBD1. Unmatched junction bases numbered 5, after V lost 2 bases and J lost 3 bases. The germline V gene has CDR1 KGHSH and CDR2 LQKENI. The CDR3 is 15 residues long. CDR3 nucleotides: TGTGCCAGCTCACCAAGTCCGACAGGGGAAGAGACCCAGTACTTC. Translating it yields CASSPSPTGEETQYF.

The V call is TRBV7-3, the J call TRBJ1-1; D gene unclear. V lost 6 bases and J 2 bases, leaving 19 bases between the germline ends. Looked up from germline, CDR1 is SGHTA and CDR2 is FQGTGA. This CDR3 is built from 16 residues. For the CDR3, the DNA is TGTGCCAGCAGTCGCCACGATAGAACCTTCAACACTGAAGCTTTCTTT. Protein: CASSRHDRTFNTEAFF.

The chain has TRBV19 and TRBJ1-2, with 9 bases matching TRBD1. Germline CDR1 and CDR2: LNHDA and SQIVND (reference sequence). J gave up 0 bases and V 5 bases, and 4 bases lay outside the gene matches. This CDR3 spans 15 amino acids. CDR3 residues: CASSSGTGTNYGYTF. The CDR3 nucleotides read TGTGCCAGTAGTTCGGGGACAGGGACTAACTATGGCTACACCTTC.

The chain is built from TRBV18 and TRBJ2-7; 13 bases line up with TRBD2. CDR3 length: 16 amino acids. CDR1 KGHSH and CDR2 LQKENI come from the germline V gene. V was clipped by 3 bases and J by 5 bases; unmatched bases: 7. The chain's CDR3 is CASSPGGLAGVNEQYF. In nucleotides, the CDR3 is TGTGCCAGCTCACCCGGAGGACTAGCGGGAGTAAACGAGCAGTACTTC. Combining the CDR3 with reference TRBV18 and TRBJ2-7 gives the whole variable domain NAGVMQNPRHLVRRRGQEARLRCSPMKGHSHVYWYRQLPEEGLKFMVYLQKENIIDESGMPKERFSAEFPKEGPSILRIQQVVRGDSAAYFCASSPGGLAGVNEQYFGPGTRLTVT.

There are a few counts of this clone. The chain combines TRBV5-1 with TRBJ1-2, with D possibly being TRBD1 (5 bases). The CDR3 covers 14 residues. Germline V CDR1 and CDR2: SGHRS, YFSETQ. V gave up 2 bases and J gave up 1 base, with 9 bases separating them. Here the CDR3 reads CASSFDRFNYGYTF. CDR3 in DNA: TGCGCCAGCAGCTTTGACAGATTTAACTATGGCTACACCTTC.

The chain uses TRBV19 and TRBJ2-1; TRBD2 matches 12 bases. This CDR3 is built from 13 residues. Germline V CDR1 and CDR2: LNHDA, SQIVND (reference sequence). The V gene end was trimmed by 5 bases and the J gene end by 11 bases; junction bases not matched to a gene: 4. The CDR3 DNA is TGTGCCAGTAGTGCGGGACTAGCGGGCCAGCAGTTCTTC. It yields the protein CASSAGLAGQQFF.

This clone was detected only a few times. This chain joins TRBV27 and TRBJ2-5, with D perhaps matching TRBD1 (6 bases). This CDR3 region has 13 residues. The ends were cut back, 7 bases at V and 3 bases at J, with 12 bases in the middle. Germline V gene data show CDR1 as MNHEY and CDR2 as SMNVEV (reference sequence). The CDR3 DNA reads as TGTGCCAGCACCCCAGCAGGGGAAGAGACCCAGTACTTC. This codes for CASTPAGEETQYF.

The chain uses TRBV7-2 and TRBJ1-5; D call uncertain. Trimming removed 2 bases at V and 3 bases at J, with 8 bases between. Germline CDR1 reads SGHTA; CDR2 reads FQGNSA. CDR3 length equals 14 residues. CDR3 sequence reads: CASSLLGINQPQHF. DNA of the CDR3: TGTGCCAGCAGCTTACTGGGCATCAATCAGCCCCAGCATTTT.

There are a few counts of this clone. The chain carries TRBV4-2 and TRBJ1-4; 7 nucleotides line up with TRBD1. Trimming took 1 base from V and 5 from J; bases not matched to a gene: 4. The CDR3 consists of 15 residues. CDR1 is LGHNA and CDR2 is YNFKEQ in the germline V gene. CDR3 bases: TGTGCCAGCAGCCAAGGGGACAGCCGGAATGAAAAACTGTTTTTT. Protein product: CASSQGDSRNEKLFF.